This T cell receptor beta chain stems from a study of T-cell reconstitution after alpha-beta-depleted transplantation in children. It was with unique molecular identifiers that the TCRbeta library was prepared. A single record per CDR3 protein comes from TCRdb applying MiXCR to the PCR reads. The data contain fewer than 550,000 distinct CDR3 sequences, 9.5% to 13% of them singletons. This receptor was obtained from a human donor who donated a stem cell graft to a child with acute myeloid leukemia. The sequencing here drew on PBMCs from the stem cell graft donor, taken from the stem cell graft.

CDR3 nucleotides: TGTGCCAGCAGTTTTGGGGCGACAGCCTACGAGCAGTACTTC. Translation gives CASSFGATAYEQYF. The chain carries TRBV12-3 or TRBV12-4 and TRBJ2-7, with D maybe TRBD1 (5 bases). This CDR3 comprises 14 residues. V was pared by 3 bases and J by 2 bases, with 11 bases between.